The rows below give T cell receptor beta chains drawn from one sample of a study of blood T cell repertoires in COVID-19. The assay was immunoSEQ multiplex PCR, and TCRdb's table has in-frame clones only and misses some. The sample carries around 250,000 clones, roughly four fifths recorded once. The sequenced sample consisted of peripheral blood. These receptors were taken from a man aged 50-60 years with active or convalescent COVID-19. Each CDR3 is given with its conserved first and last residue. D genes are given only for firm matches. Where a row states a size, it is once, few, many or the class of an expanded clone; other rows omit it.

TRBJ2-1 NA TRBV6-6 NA CASSSGELYNEQFF TGTGCCAGCAGTTCAGGGGAGCTCTACAATGAGCAGTTCTTC
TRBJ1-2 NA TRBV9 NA CASSAQDGLYGYTF TGTGCCAGCAGCGCTCAAGACGGACTCTATGGCTACACCTTC
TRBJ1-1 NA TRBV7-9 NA CASSSLRAEAFF TGTGCCAGCAGCTCCCTGAGGGCTGAAGCTTTCTTT
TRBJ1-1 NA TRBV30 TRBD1 CAWSSLLNRGSEAFF TGTGCCTGGAGTTCCCTCCTCAACAGGGGTTCTGAAGCTTTCTTT
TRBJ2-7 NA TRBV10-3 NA CAISARKYEQYF TGTGCCATCAGTGCGAGGAAATACGAGCAGTACTTC
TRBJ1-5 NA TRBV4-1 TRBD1 CASSPDRGLTGNQPQHF TGCGCCAGCAGCCCAGACAGGGGGCTGACGGGCAATCAGCCCCAGCATTTT
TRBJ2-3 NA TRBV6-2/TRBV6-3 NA CASSYPTQYF TGTGCCAGCAGTTACCCAACGCAGTATTTT
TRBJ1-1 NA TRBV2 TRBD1 CASSERTGGGEEAFF TGTGCCAGCAGTGAAAGGACAGGGGGCGGTGAGGAAGCTTTCTTT
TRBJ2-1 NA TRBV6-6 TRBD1 CASRSRQGGDYNEQFF TGTGCCAGCAGAAGCAGACAGGGTGGGGACTACAATGAGCAGTTCTTC
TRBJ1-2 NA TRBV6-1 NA CASSERGNYGYTF TGTGCCAGCAGTGAAAGAGGGAACTATGGCTACACCTTC
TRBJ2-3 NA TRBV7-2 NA CASSSLLGGDTQYF TGTGCCAGCAGCTCCCTTCTGGGGGGAGATACGCAGTATTTT
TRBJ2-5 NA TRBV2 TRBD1 CASKGQGSSETQYF TGTGCCAGCAAGGGACAGGGGTCCTCGGAGACCCAGTACTTC
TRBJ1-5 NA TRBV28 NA CASSFGSQPQHF TGTGCCAGCAGTTTCGGGAGTCAGCCCCAGCATTTT
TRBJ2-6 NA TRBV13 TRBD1 CASSNRQGWTGANVLTF TGTGCCAGCAGCAACCGACAGGGGTGGACTGGGGCCAACGTCCTGACTTTC
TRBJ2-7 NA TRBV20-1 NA CSAQGFYEQYF TGCAGTGCCCAGGGGTTCTACGAGCAGTACTTC
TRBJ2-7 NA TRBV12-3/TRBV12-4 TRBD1 CASSYGTGAKF TGTGCCAGCAGTTATGGCACAGGGGCCAAATTC
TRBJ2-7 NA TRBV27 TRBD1 CASSWGQSYEQYF TGTGCCAGCAGTTGGGGACAGTCTTACGAGCAGTACTTC
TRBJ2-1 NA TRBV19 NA CASSIDQGWTLRQFF TGTGCCAGTAGTATAGATCAGGGGTGGACCCTCCGGCAGTTCTTC
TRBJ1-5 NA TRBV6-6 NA CASSSHRDNQPQHF TGTGCCAGCAGCAGTCACAGGGATAATCAGCCCCAGCATTTT
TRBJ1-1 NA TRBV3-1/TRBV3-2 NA CASQHRVMNTEAFF TGTGCCAGCCAACACAGAGTCATGAACACTGAAGCTTTCTTT
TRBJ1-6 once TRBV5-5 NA CASSLGTGVAGSPLHF TGTGCCAGCAGCTTGGGGACGGGAGTGGCTGGTTCACCCCTCCACTTT
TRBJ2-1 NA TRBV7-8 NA CASSLRGGYNEQFF TGTGCCAGCAGCTTAAGGGGGGGATACAATGAGCAGTTCTTC
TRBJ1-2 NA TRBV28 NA CASARGGYTF TGTGCCAGCGCCAGGGGAGGCTACACCTTC
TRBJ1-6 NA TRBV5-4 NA CASSSTGSYNSPLHF TGTGCCAGCAGCTCGACGGGGTCCTATAATTCACCCCTCCACTTT
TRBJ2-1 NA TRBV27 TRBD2 CASSLGLAGAIILNEQFF TGTGCCAGCAGTTTAGGACTAGCGGGGGCCATTATATTAAATGAGCAGTTCTTC
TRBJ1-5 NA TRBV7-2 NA CASSPNREENQPQHF TGTGCCAGCAGCCCTAACAGGGAAGAGAATCAGCCCCAGCATTTT
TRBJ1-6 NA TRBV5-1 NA CASSLGGANSPLHF TGCGCCAGCAGCTTAGGGGGGGCGAATTCACCCCTCCACTTT
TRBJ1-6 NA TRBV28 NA CASSTMTGNSPLHF TGTGCCAGCAGTACGATGACGGGGAATTCACCCCTCCACTTT
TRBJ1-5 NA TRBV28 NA CASSLSSGLHQPQHF TGTGCCAGCAGTTTATCGTCAGGCCTCCATCAGCCCCAGCATTTT
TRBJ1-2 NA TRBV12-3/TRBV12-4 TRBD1 CASSLGTGYGYTF TGTGCCAGCAGCCTAGGGACAGGGTATGGCTACACCTTC
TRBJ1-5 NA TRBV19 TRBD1 CASRTGWDQPQHF TGTGCCAGTAGGACAGGGTGGGATCAGCCCCAGCATTTT
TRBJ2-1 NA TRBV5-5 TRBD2 CASSLSLAGGPDEQFF TGTGCCAGCAGCTTGAGTCTAGCGGGGGGGCCTGATGAGCAGTTCTTC
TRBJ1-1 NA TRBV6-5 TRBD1 CASTDRESEAFF TGTGCCAGCACGGACAGGGAGTCTGAAGCTTTCTTT
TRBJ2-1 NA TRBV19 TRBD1 CASRRTGVNEQFF TGTGCCAGCCGTAGGACAGGGGTCAATGAGCAGTTCTTC
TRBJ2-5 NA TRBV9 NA CASSLGRLDVGETQYF TGTGCCAGCAGCCTGGGGCGCCTAGATGTCGGGGAGACCCAGTACTTC
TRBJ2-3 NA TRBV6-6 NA CASSSLGLGADTQYF TGTGCCAGCAGTTCCCTCGGACTGGGCGCGGATACGCAGTATTTT
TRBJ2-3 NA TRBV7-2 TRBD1 CASSPGQGGTDTQYF TGTGCCAGCAGCCCGGGACAGGGGGGGACAGATACGCAGTATTTT
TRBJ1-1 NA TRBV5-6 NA CASSLAAGYVNTEAFF TGTGCCAGCAGCTTGGCGGCAGGGTATGTGAACACTGAAGCTTTCTTT
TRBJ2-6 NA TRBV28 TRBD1 CASGGAGGFSGANVLTF TGTGCCAGCGGCGGGGCAGGGGGCTTCTCTGGGGCCAACGTCCTGACTTTC